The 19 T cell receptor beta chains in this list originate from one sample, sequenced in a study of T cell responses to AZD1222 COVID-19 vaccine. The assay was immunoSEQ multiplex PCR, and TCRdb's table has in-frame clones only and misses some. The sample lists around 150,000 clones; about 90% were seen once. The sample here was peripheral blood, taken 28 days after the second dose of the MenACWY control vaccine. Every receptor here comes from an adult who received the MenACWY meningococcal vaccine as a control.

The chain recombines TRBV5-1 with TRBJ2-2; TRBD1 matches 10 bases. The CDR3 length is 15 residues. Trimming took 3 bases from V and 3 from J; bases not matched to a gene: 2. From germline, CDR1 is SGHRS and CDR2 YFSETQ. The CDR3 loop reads CASSWGQGHTGELFF. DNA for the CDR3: TGCGCCAGCAGCTGGGGACAGGGGCACACCGGGGAGCTGTTTTTT.

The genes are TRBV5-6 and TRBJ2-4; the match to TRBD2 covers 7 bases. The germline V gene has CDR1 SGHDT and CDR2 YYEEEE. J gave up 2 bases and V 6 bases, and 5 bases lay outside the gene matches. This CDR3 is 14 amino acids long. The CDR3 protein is CASNELATKNIQYF. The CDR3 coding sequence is TGTGCCAGCAACGAACTAGCGACCAAAAACATTCAGTACTTC. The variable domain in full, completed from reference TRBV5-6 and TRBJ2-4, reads DAGVTQSPTHLIKTRGQQVTLRCSPKSGHDTVSWYQQALGQGPQFIFQYYEEEERQRGNFPDRFSGHQFPNYSSELNVNALLLGDSALYLCASNELATKNIQYFGAGTRLSVL.

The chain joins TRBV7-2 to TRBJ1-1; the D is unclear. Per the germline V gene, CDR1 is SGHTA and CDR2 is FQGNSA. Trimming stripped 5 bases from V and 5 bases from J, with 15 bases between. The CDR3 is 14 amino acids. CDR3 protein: CASSPARELTEAFF. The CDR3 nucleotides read TGTGCCAGCAGCCCAGCGAGGGAACTAACTGAAGCTTTCTTT. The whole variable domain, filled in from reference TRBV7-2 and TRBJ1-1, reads GAGVSQSPSNKVTEKGKDVELRCDPISGHTALYWYRQSLGQGLEFLIYFQGNSAPDKSGLPSDRFSAERTGGSVSTLTIQRTQQEDSAVYLCASSPARELTEAFFGQGTRLTVV.

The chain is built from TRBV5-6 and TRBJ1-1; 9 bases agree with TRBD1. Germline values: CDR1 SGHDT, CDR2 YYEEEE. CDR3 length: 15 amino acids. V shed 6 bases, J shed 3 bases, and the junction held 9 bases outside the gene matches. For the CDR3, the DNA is TGTGCCAGCAAGTCTACAGGACAGGGGCACACTGAAGCTTTCTTT. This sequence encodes CASKSTGQGHTEAFF. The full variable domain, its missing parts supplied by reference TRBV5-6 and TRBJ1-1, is DAGVTQSPTHLIKTRGQQVTLRCSPKSGHDTVSWYQQALGQGPQFIFQYYEEEERQRGNFPDRFSGHQFPNYSSELNVNALLLGDSALYLCASKSTGQGHTEAFFGQGTRLTVV.

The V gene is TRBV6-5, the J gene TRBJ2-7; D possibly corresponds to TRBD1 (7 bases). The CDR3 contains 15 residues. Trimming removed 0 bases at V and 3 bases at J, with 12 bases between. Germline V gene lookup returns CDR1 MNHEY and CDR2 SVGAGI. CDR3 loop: CASSYSAGQSYEQYF. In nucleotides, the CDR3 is TGTGCCAGCAGTTACTCCGCGGGACAGAGCTACGAGCAGTACTTC.

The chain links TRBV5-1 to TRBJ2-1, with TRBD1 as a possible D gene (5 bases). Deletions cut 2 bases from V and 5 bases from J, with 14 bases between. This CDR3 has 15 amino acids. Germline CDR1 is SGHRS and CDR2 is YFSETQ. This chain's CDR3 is CASSFSTERHNEQFF. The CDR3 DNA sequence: TGCGCCAGCAGCTTCTCGACAGAGAGGCACAATGAGCAGTTCTTC.

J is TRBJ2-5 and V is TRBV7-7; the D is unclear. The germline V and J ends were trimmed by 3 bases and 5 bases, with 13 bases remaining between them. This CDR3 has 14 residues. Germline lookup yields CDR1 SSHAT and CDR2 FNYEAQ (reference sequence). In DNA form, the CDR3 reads TGTGCCAGCAGCTTGAGTTCGACTGGGGAGACCCAGTACTTC. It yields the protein CASSLSSTGETQYF.

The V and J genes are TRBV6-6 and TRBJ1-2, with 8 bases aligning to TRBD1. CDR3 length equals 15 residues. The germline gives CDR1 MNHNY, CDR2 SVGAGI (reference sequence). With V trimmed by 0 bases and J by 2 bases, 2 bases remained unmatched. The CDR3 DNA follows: TGTGCCAGCAGTTACTCGAGACAGGGGAACTATGGCTACACCTTC. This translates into CASSYSRQGNYGYTF.

The CDR3 DNA reads TGTGCCATCAGTGCCAGTCGAGATACGCAGTATTTT. Its translation: CAISASRDTQYF. The chain recombines TRBV10-3 with TRBJ2-3, with unresolved D. CDR1 ENHRY and CDR2 SYGVKD come from the germline V gene. The V end was cut by 4 bases, the J end by 5 bases, with 7 bases between. CDR3 length: 12 amino acids.

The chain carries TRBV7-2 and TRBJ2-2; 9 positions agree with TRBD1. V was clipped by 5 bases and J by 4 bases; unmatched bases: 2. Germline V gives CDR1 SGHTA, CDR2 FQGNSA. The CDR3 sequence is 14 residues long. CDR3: CASSLTGGTGELFF. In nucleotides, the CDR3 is TGTGCCAGCAGCCTGACAGGGGGCACCGGGGAGCTGTTTTTT.

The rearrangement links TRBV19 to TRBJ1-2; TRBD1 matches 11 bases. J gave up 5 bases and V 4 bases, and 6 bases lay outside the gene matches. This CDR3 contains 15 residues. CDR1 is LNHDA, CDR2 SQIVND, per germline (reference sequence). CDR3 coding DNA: TGTGCCAGTAGTACCGAAGGACAGGGGGCTTATGGCTACACCTTC. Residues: CASSTEGQGAYGYTF.

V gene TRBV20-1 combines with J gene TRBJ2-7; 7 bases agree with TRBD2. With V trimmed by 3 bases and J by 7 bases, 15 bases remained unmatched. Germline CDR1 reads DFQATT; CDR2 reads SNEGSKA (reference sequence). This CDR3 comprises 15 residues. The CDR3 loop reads CSASSLAETYGEQYF. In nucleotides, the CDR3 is TGCAGTGCTAGTTCCCTAGCGGAGACCTATGGGGAGCAGTACTTC.

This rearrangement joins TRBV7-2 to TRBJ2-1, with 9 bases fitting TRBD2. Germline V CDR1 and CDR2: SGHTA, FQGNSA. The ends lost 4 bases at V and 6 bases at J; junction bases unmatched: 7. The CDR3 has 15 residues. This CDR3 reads CASSSTAGGPNEQFF. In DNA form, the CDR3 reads TGTGCCAGCAGCTCCACAGCGGGAGGCCCCAATGAGCAGTTCTTC.

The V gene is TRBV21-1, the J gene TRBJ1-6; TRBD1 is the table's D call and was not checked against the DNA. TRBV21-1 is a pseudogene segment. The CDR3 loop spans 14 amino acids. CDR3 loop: CASIRTGAISPLHF. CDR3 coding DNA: TGTGCCAGCATACGGACAGGGGCGATTTCACCCCTCCACTTT.

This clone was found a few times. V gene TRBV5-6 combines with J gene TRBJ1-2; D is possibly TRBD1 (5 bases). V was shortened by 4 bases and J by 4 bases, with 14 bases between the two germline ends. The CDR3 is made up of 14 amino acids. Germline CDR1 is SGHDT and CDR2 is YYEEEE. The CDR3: CASSRTGARYGYTF. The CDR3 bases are TGTGCCAGCAGCAGGACCGGGGCGCGCTATGGCTACACCTTC. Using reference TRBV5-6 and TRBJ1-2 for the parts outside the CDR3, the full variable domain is DAGVTQSPTHLIKTRGQQVTLRCSPKSGHDTVSWYQQALGQGPQFIFQYYEEEERQRGNFPDRFSGHQFPNYSSELNVNALLLGDSALYLCASSRTGARYGYTFGSGTRLTVV.

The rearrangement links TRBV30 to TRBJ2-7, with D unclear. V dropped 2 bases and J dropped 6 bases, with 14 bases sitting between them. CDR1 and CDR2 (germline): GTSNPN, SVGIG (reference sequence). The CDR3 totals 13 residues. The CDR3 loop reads CAWSTTYRTEQYF. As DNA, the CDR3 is TGTGCCTGGAGTACAACGTACCGGACCGAGCAGTACTTC.

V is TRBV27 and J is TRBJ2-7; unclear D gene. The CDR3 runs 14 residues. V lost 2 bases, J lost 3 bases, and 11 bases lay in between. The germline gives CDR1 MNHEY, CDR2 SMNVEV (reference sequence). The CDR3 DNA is TGTGCCAGCAGTTTAAGGGCCGGATACTACGAGCAGTACTTC. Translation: CASSLRAGYYEQYF.

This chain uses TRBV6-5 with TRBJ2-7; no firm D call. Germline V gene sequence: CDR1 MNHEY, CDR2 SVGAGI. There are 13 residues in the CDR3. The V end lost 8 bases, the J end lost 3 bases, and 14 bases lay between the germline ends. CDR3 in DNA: TGTGCCAGCGTGGTTGGTAGGGACTACGAGCAGTACTTC. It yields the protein CASVVGRDYEQYF.

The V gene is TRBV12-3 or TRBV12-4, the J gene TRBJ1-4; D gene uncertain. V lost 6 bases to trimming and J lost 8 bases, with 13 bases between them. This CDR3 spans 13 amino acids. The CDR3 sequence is CASRGIFEEKLFF. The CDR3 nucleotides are TGTGCCAGCAGGGGAATTTTTGAGGAAAAACTGTTTTTT.